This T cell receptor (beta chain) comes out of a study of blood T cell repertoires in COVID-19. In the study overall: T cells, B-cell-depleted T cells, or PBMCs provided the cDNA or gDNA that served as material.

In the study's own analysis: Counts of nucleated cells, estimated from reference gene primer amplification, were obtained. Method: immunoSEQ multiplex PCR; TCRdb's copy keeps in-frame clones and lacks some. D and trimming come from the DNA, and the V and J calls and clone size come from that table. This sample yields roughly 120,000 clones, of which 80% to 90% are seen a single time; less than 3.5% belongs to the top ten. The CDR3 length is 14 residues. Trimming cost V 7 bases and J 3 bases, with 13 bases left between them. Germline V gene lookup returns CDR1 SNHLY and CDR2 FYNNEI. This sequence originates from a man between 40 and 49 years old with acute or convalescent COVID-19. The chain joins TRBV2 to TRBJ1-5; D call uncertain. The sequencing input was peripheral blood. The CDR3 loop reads CASKFEGYNQPQHF. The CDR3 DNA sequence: TGTGCCAGCAAGTTTGAGGGTTACAATCAGCCCCAGCATTTT. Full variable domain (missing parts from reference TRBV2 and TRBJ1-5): EPEVTQTPSHQVTQMGQEVILRCVPISNHLYFYWYRQILGQKVEFLVSFYNNEISEKSEIFDDQFSVERPDGSNFTLKIRSTKLEDSAMYFCASKFEGYNQPQHFGDGTRLSIL.